Listed below are T cell receptor beta chains from one sample, sequenced in a study of cytomegalovirus exposure and HLA in healthy donors. Sequencing was performed with immunoSEQ multiplex PCR; in TCRdb, only in-frame clones are kept and a portion is missing. The sample records 150,000 to 250,000 clones, approximately 80% being singletons. Specimen: PBMCs. The receptors come from a young woman in good health and CMV-seropositive. Both conserved end residues are part of each CDR3. The D gene is left open where the match is weak. Size tells how often a clone was seen (once, few, many) or the class of an expanded clone, and some rows leave it out.

d_gene	v_gene	j_gene	len	abundance	CDR3nt	CDR3aa
.	TRBV18	TRBJ2-1	13	.	TGTGCCAGCTCACCGCCCGGAGTCGATGAGCAGTTCTTC	CASSPPGVDEQFF
.	TRBV2	TRBJ2-2	16	.	TGTGCCAGCAGTCCTTATTTTGACAGCGGGACCGGGGAGCTGTTTTTT	CASSPYFDSGTGELFF
TRBD2	TRBV28	TRBJ2-7	13	.	TGTGCCAGCAGCGGACTAGCGGCCTACGAGCAGTACTTC	CASSGLAAYEQYF
.	TRBV6-1	TRBJ1-1	11	.	TGTGCCAGCAGTAGGACATCCGGCGCTTTCTTT	CASSRTSGAFF
TRBD1	TRBV27	TRBJ1-1	13	medium-sized	TGTGCCAGCAGTCGGACAGGACCCACTGAAGCTTTCTTT	CASSRTGPTEAFF
TRBD2	TRBV5-4	TRBJ2-7	14	.	TGTGCCAGCACCCCAGGACTAGTAACCTACGAGCAGTACTTC	CASTPGLVTYEQYF
TRBD1	TRBV18	TRBJ2-6	18	.	TGTGCCAGCTCACCAACCGGGACAGGAGACTCTGGGGCCAACGTCCTGACTTTC	CASSPTGTGDSGANVLTF
TRBD1	TRBV2	TRBJ1-4	13	.	TGTGCCAGCAGGGGACAGGTTAATGAAAAACTGTTTTTT	CASRGQVNEKLFF
.	TRBV5-6	TRBJ1-5	14	many	TGTGCCAGCAGCTTGGTTGGGGGCCGTCAGCCCCAGCATTTT	CASSLVGGRQPQHF
TRBD2	TRBV2	TRBJ2-3	15	.	TGTGCCAGTCCAACTAGCGGGAGTCGCGCAGATACGCAGTATTTT	CASPTSGSRADTQYF
.	TRBV11-3	TRBJ2-1	16	.	TGTGCCAGCAGCAGATACTGGGGAGATGACAACAATGAGCAGTTCTTC	CASSRYWGDDNNEQFF
TRBD2	TRBV19	TRBJ2-2	14	.	TGTGCCAGTAGACATGCGGGAGGGCCCGGGGAGCTGTTTTTT	CASRHAGGPGELFF
TRBD1	TRBV27	TRBJ1-5	15	.	TGTGCCAGCAGCCCTCGAACAGGGGGATGGCAGCCCCAGCATTTT	CASSPRTGGWQPQHF
TRBD2	TRBV2	TRBJ2-7	13	.	TGTGCCAGCGACGGCGGGGGTAGTCACGAGCAGTACTTC	CASDGGGSHEQYF
TRBD1	TRBV2	TRBJ1-4	14	.	TGTGCCAGCAGCCGAAACAGGGGGTTTGAAAAACTGTTTTTT	CASSRNRGFEKLFF
.	TRBV30	TRBJ2-1	12	.	TGTGCCTGGAGTGTAGGGGACAACAAGCAGTTCTTC	CAWSVGDNKQFF
.	TRBV19	TRBJ1-2	13	.	TGTGCCAGTAGTATGTCTGGCAACTATGGCTACACCTTC	CASSMSGNYGYTF
.	TRBV11-2	TRBJ2-2	14	.	TGTGCCAGCAGCTTTGGCAGGGGTACCGGGGAGCTGTTTTTT	CASSFGRGTGELFF
TRBD1	TRBV7-6	TRBJ1-1	15	.	TGTGCCAGCAGCTTAGGGACAGGGGGGAACACTGAAGCTTTCTTT	CASSLGTGGNTEAFF
.	TRBV7-9	TRBJ2-7	16	.	TGTGCCAGCAGCTTAGGGCCCCGCGGGGGCAGCTACGAGCAGTACTTC	CASSLGPRGGSYEQYF
TRBD1	TRBV10-3	TRBJ2-7	12	.	TGTGCCACCCGGGACAGCTCCTACGAGCAGTACTTC	CATRDSSYEQYF
.	TRBV7-8	TRBJ1-1	15	once	TGTGCCAGCACCCCCTCCCCCGCCGCGAGCACTGAAGCTTTCTTT	CASTPSPAASTEAFF
.	TRBV29-1	TRBJ1-2	14	.	TGCAGCGTTGAAGATCAGGCAGGATTCTATGGCTACACCTTC	CSVEDQAGFYGYTF
.	TRBV6-1	TRBJ2-7	11	once	TGTGCCAGCAGTGATTTCAATCCCCAGTACTTC	CASSDFNPQYF
.	TRBV5-1	TRBJ2-1	16	.	TGCGCCAGCAGCTTAGAACCGGGACTGGATACAATGAAGCAGTTCTTC	CASSLEPGLDTMKQFF
TRBD1	TRBV7-8	TRBJ2-1	14	.	TGTGCCAGCAGCTCCACGGACAGGAGCGATGAGCAGTTCTTC	CASSSTDRSDEQFF
.	TRBV5-4	TRBJ1-1	13	.	TGTGCCAGCAGCCCTGGGAGGGCAACTGAAGCTTTCTTT	CASSPGRATEAFF
TRBD2	TRBV28	TRBJ2-7	13	few	TGTGCCAGCTGGCGGGAGGACCGCTACGAGCAGTACTTC	CASWREDRYEQYF
.	TRBV6-5	TRBJ1-3	15	.	TGTGCCAGCAGCCTAGACAGAACCTTGGGAAACACCATATATTTT	CASSLDRTLGNTIYF
TRBD2	TRBV7-8	TRBJ2-1	13	.	TGTGCCAGCAGCTCAGGGACTAGCGATGAGCAGTTCTTC	CASSSGTSDEQFF
TRBD2	TRBV7-7	TRBJ2-2	16	.	TGTGCTAGCAGCTTAGCAGCGGGAGTTTCGACCGGGGAGCTGTTTTTT	CASSLAAGVSTGELFF
TRBD1	TRBV29-1	TRBJ1-5	14	.	TGCAGCGTCATAACCGGGACAGGGAGTCAGCCCCAGCATTTT	CSVITGTGSQPQHF
.	TRBV28	TRBJ1-1	14	.	TGTGCCAGCAGTGCCTCGGGGGTAAAAACTGAAGCTTTCTTT	CASSASGVKTEAFF
.	TRBV2	TRBJ1-1	15	once	TGTGCCAGCAGTGTAGGCCCAGGGATGAACACTGAAGCTTTCTTT	CASSVGPGMNTEAFF
.	TRBV5-4	TRBJ2-7	14	.	TGTGCCAGCAGCGGGGGGGCGGCGGCCTACGAGCAGTACTTC	CASSGGAAAYEQYF
.	TRBV18	TRBJ1-1	14	.	TGTGCCAGCTCACCACTTGAGGGGAACACTGAAGCTTTCTTT	CASSPLEGNTEAFF
TRBD1	TRBV19	TRBJ2-2	14	.	TGTGCCAGTAGTAGGACAGGGGAGGCCGGGGAGCTGTTTTTT	CASSRTGEAGELFF
.	TRBV6-1	TRBJ2-5	13	.	TGTGCCACCGCCTCAGGGGATCAAGAGACCCAGTACTTC	CATASGDQETQYF
TRBD1	TRBV2	TRBJ2-2	14	.	TGTGCCAGCAGGGACAGGGGAGGTACCGGGGAGCTGTTTTTT	CASRDRGGTGELFF
TRBD1	TRBV15	TRBJ1-2	15	.	TGTGCCACCAGCAGAGGCCTGACAGGGAGACCAGGCTACACCTTC	CATSRGLTGRPGYTF
.	TRBV5-1	TRBJ1-1	13	.	TGCGCCAGCAGCAGCCGAACCAACACTGAAGCTTTCTTT	CASSSRTNTEAFF
TRBD1	TRBV6-1	TRBJ1-1	15	.	TGTGCCAGCAGTGACGAGGGACAGATGAACACTGAAGCTTTCTTT	CASSDEGQMNTEAFF
.	TRBV11-2	TRBJ2-7	13	few	TGTGCCAGCAGCTTAGACAGGGTTGTCGAGCAGTACTTC	CASSLDRVVEQYF
TRBD2	TRBV18	TRBJ2-7	15	.	TGTGCCAGCTCACCACTAGCGGGAGGTACCTACGAGCAGTACTTC	CASSPLAGGTYEQYF
TRBD1	TRBV2	TRBJ1-2	14	once	TGTGCCAGCCTTACGGGACAGGGCAACTATGGCTACACCTTC	CASLTGQGNYGYTF
TRBD2	TRBV5-1	TRBJ2-7	14	few	TGCGCCAGCAGCTTTAGCGGGAGGGCCCACGAGCAGTACTTC	CASSFSGRAHEQYF
TRBD2	TRBV4-2	TRBJ2-5	16	.	TGTGCCAGCAAAAAGATAGGCGGGGGATCCCAAGAGACCCAGTACTTC	CASKKIGGGSQETQYF
TRBD1	TRBV10-3	TRBJ2-1	16	few	TGTGCCATCAGTGAGTTAGGACAGGGGGTGGGCGATGAGCAGTTCTTC	CAISELGQGVGDEQFF
.	TRBV18	TRBJ2-1	16	.	TGTGCCAGCTCACCCCAGGGGACATTCTCCTACAATGAGCAGTTCTTC	CASSPQGTFSYNEQFF
TRBD1	TRBV6-5	TRBJ2-7	15	.	TGTGCCAGCAGGACGGGACAGGCTACTCCCTACGAGCAGTACTTC	CASRTGQATPYEQYF
.	TRBV25-1	TRBJ1-5	13	.	TGTGCCAGCAGTGCAGGGGAGAATCAGCCCCAGCATTTT	CASSAGENQPQHF
.	TRBV20-1	TRBJ1-5	11	.	TGCAGCCTAGGGGAGGGGCAGCCCCAGCATTTT	CSLGEGQPQHF
TRBD2	TRBV4-1	TRBJ2-1	14	few	TGCGCCAGCAGTCTGAGCGGGAGTCACAATGAGCAGTTCTTC	CASSLSGSHNEQFF
.	TRBV29-1	TRBJ2-5	15	.	TGCAGCGTTGAAGGTCCCGGGGACACTCAAGAGACCCAGTACTTC	CSVEGPGDTQETQYF
.	TRBV10-3	TRBJ1-1	15	once	TGTGCCATCAGTGAAACAAGACTGACGAACACTGAAGCTTTCTTT	CAISETRLTNTEAFF